This T cell receptor beta chain was obtained from a study of identical twins. Study-wide findings and caveats: With abundant cord blood beta clonotypes, insertions were fewer; memory repertoires showed no such pattern.

This clonotype was seen many times. Its target is not known. Unique molecular identifiers were present on cDNA, and template switching added a universal primer site. TCRdb reprocessed the 5' RACE reads via MiXCR and lists one record per CDR3 protein. The sample consists of about 100,000 distinct CDR3 sequences, about 6.1% of them appearing once. The V gene lost 0 bases and the J gene lost 3 bases, with 9 bases spanning the gap. Germline V gene sequence: CDR1 MRHNA, CDR2 SNTAGT. This CDR3 has 16 residues. Sequenced: memory T cells sorted from blood. This TCR was sampled from a woman aged 45-60 years in good health. The chain joins TRBV6-4 to TRBJ2-6; D uncertain. The CDR3 DNA follows: TGTGCCAGCAGTGACTCGTCCTGGGGTGGGGCCAACGTCCTGACTTTC. This encodes CASSDSSWGGANVLTF.